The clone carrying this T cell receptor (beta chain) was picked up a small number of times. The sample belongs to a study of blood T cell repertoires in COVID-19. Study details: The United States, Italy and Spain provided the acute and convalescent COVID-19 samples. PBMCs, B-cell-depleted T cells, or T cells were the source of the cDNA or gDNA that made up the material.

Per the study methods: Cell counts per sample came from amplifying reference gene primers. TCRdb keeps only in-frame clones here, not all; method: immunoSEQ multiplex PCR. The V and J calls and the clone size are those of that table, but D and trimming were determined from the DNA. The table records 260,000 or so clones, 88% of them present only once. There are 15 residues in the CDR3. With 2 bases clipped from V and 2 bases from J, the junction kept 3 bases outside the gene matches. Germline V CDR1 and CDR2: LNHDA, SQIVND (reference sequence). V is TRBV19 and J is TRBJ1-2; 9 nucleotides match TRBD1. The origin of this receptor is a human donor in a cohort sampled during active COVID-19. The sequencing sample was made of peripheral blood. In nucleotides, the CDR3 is TGTGCCAGTAGTATAACAGGACAGGGGAACTATGGCTACACCTTC. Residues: CASSITGQGNYGYTF.